The present TCR beta chain was sequenced within a study of blood T cell repertoires in COVID-19. Study context: There were acute and convalescent COVID-19 samples, and they came from the United States, Italy and Spain.

CDR1 and CDR2 from the germline V gene are SGHDN and FVKESK. This CDR3 comprises 13 residues. V shed 4 bases and J shed 4 bases, with 11 bases lying between them. Per the study methods: Cell counts per sample came from amplifying reference gene primers. Only in-frame clones appear in the TCRdb table, and some are missing; sequencing was by immunoSEQ multiplex PCR. Clonal size and the V and J genes are those of that table, whereas D and trimming came from the DNA. The sample has 55,000 to 90,000 clones, around 90% seen once; the top ten hold around 13%. The clonotype originates from a human donor with active COVID-19. The donor label of this sample is uncertain. The chain carries TRBV14 and TRBJ2-7; D not resolved. Material: peripheral blood. The CDR3 bases are TGTGCCAGCAGCCCCTCCCCCGGTTACGAGCAGTACTTC. This translates into CASSPSPGYEQYF.